This TCR beta chain was documented in a study of T cell repertoires in ileal Crohn's disease. Generated by immunoSEQ multiplex PCR, the TCRdb table keeps only in-frame clones and is missing some. The data contain 12,000 to 15,000 clones, around nine tenths of them singletons. Worth noting for this clone: Its antigen is not identified.

Study-wide points: Mucosal expansions were suggested to be mainly CD8 T cells. Active smokers at surgery had more clonal expansions than non-smokers.

Germline V CDR1 and CDR2: LGHNA, YSLEER. This CDR3 has 16 residues. J lost 2 bases, V lost 1 base, and 7 bases had no gene match. Adults with ileal or ileocolonic Crohn's disease and an indication for resection were eligible. The receptor was isolated from an adult with Crohn's disease. Sequenced material: ileal tissue. The rearrangement joins TRBV4-3 to TRBJ2-7; the match to TRBD1 covers 8 bases. The CDR3 DNA sequence: TGCGCCAGCAGCCAAGGAGTGACAGGGGCTACCTACGAGCAGTACTTC. Translating it yields CASSQGVTGATYEQYF.